The TCR beta chain under discussion was sequenced for a study of vaccination and CD4 T cells after COVID-19. This clonotype was seen only a few times. Antigen specificity is unknown. The Oncomine TCR Beta short-read assay generated sequence data from the DNA of cultured CD4+ T cells. Cultures of CD4+ T cells served as the source for extracting genomic DNA. MiXCR was run by TCRdb on the PCR reads, yielding one entry per CDR3 protein. The table has about 21,000 distinct CDR3 sequences, just under 55% seen once. This sample's treatment: approximately nine-day PBMC culture with coronavirus spike peptide pools or control peptides (ViraFEST assay). After expanding antigen-specific T cells with peptide pools, ViraFEST sequenced their TCRs. CDR1 is SNHLY, CDR2 FYNNEI, per germline. Trimming at V came to 6 bases and at J to 5 bases, leaving 4 bases not matched to a gene. The CDR3 sequence is 13 residues long.

This sequence was found in a human donor who had recovered from COVID-19. The gene calls are TRBV2 and TRBJ1-5; 7 bases line up with TRBD1. Source material: CD4+ T cells from blood, cultured in vitro. The CDR3 region has the DNA TGTGCCAGCAGGATAACAGGGGATCAGCCCCAGCATTTT. Translating gives CASRITGDQPQHF.